A selection of T cell receptor beta chains follows, all from one sample in a study of cytomegalovirus exposure and HLA in healthy donors. Clones were sequenced by immunoSEQ multiplex PCR, and TCRdb holds only the in-frame ones, with some missing. The profile shows about 88,000 clones, 65% to 85% of them singletons. Sequenced: PBMCs. The receptors here all came from a man aged 25-45 years in good health and CMV-seronegative. The CDR3 runs from the conserved cysteine through the conserved F or W. D genes are given only for firm matches. Part of the rows lack a size; the others show once, few, many or a class for expanded clones.

clone_size j_call d_call v_call cdr3_aa cdr3_nt
- TRBJ2-3 TRBD1 TRBV6-1 CASGRTGSTDTQYF TGTGCCAGCGGGCGGACAGGGAGCACAGATACGCAGTATTTT
- TRBJ2-1 - TRBV7-3 CASSLQGSYNEQFF TGTGCCAGCAGCTTACAGGGTTCCTACAATGAGCAGTTCTTC
- TRBJ2-2 TRBD1 TRBV19 CASSIGDRGTGELFF TGTGCCAGTAGTATTGGGGACAGGGGGACCGGGGAGCTGTTTTTT
- TRBJ2-2 TRBD2 TRBV5-1 CASSARLAGGATGELFF TGCGCCAGCAGCGCCCGACTAGCGGGGGGGGCCACCGGGGAGCTGTTTTTT
- TRBJ1-1 - TRBV11-2 CASSLTHGGGGVTEAFF TGTGCCAGCAGCTTAACACACGGGGGAGGGGGTGTCACTGAAGCTTTCTTT
- TRBJ2-7 - TRBV5-6 CASSLAVRSYEQYF TGTGCCAGCAGCTTGGCTGTCAGAAGCTACGAGCAGTACTTC
- TRBJ2-1 - TRBV7-9 CASSPINEQFF TGTGCCAGCAGCCCCATCAATGAGCAGTTCTTC
- TRBJ2-3 - TRBV30 CAWSVLAQDTQYF TGTGCCTGGAGTGTCCTAGCTCAGGATACGCAGTATTTT
- TRBJ1-6 TRBD1 TRBV10-1 CAIKGQGGSPLHF TGCGCCATCAAGGGACAGGGAGGGTCACCCCTCCACTTT
few TRBJ1-6 - TRBV5-1 CASSLGPQNSPLHF TGCGCCAGCAGCTTGGGACCACAGAATTCACCCCTCCACTTT
- TRBJ1-2 - TRBV10-3 CAISTGQGYTF TGTGCCATCAGTACAGGTCAGGGCTACACCTTC
once TRBJ1-1 TRBD1 TRBV9 CASSVDRDRGSTEAFF TGTGCCAGCAGCGTAGATAGGGACAGGGGAAGTACTGAAGCTTTCTTT
once TRBJ1-4 TRBD1 TRBV28 CASSLTGGIEKLFF TGTGCCAGCAGTTTGACAGGGGGCATTGAAAAACTGTTTTTT
few TRBJ1-1 - TRBV29-1 CSVLGVNTEAFF TGCAGCGTTCTCGGGGTGAACACTGAAGCTTTCTTT
once TRBJ2-7 TRBD1 TRBV5-4 CASSLGGQGYEQYF TGTGCCAGCAGCTTGGGGGGACAGGGCTACGAGCAGTACTTC
- TRBJ1-4 - TRBV19 CASSTEVGNEKLFF TGTGCCAGTAGTACGGAGGTAGGAAATGAAAAACTGTTTTTT
- TRBJ2-7 - TRBV7-8 CASSLEAGYYEQYF TGTGCCAGCAGCTTAGAAGCAGGGTACTACGAGCAGTACTTC
- TRBJ1-2 TRBD1 TRBV19 CASSIPTGTGVPYGYTF TGTGCCAGTAGTATACCAACCGGGACAGGCGTCCCCTATGGCTACACCTTC
- TRBJ1-3 - TRBV13 CASSPIPGGPGNTIYF TGTGCCAGCAGCCCCATCCCGGGGGGCCCTGGAAACACCATATATTTT
- TRBJ2-7 - TRBV6-1 CASSMGQFYEQYF TGTGCCAGCAGTATGGGACAATTCTACGAGCAGTACTTC
- TRBJ1-4 - TRBV2 CASKRTVGEKLFF TGTGCCAGCAAACGGACAGTCGGGGAAAAACTGTTTTTT
- TRBJ1-2 TRBD1 TRBV5-1 CASSFDRVDGYTF TGCGCCAGCAGTTTTGACAGGGTGGATGGCTACACCTTC
few TRBJ2-7 TRBD1 TRBV9 CASSEGQAYEQYF TGTGCCAGCAGCGAGGGACAGGCCTACGAGCAGTACTTC
few TRBJ2-7 - TRBV18 CASSPPPLTGSKTYEQYF TGTGCCAGCTCACCTCCCCCTCTAACAGGGAGTAAGACCTACGAGCAGTACTTC
- TRBJ2-5 TRBD1 TRBV28 CASSFPKGQNQETQYF TGTGCCAGCAGTTTCCCCAAGGGACAGAACCAAGAGACCCAGTACTTC
- TRBJ2-2 TRBD1 TRBV5-1 CASSFRTGASGELFF TGCGCCAGCAGCTTTCGGACAGGGGCATCCGGGGAGCTGTTTTTT
- TRBJ2-2 TRBD1 TRBV29-1 CSALTGGNTGELFF TGCAGCGCCCTCACAGGGGGCAACACCGGGGAGCTGTTTTTT
- TRBJ1-2 - TRBV5-1 CASSLAFDTSYGYTF TGCGCCAGCAGCTTGGCGTTCGACACGAGCTATGGCTACACCTTC
- TRBJ1-1 TRBD1 TRBV29-1 CSVWGQTMNTEAFF TGCAGCGTTTGGGGACAGACCATGAACACTGAAGCTTTCTTT
- TRBJ2-7 TRBD2 TRBV7-9 CASSSYERGGYEQYF TGTGCCAGCAGCTCCTACGAGCGGGGGGGATACGAGCAGTACTTC
- TRBJ2-6 TRBD1 TRBV4-1 CASSATGGISGANVLTF TGCGCCAGCAGCGCGACAGGGGGAATCTCTGGGGCCAACGTCCTGACTTTC
- TRBJ2-4 - TRBV6-5 CASSYSLPDIQYF TGTGCCAGCAGTTACTCTCTCCCGGACATTCAGTACTTC
- TRBJ1-6 - TRBV7-3 CASSLLKLPEEDSPLHF TGTGCCAGCAGCTTACTTAAACTGCCCGAGGAGGATTCACCCCTCCACTTT
- TRBJ2-7 TRBD2 TRBV11-3 CASSRPPGGYEQYF TGTGCCAGCAGCCGACCCCCGGGGGGCTACGAGCAGTACTTC
few TRBJ2-7 - TRBV7-9 CASSTGSSYEQYF TGTGCCAGCAGCACTGGGAGTTCCTACGAGCAGTACTTC
- TRBJ1-1 - TRBV9 CASSVNPAEPPPGLTEAFF TGTGCCAGCAGCGTAAACCCCGCAGAGCCTCCTCCAGGACTCACTGAAGCTTTCTTT
few TRBJ1-2 TRBD1 TRBV29-1 CSVETGVLYGYTF TGCAGCGTTGAGACAGGGGTCCTCTATGGCTACACCTTC
- TRBJ2-5 TRBD1 TRBV2 CASDWTGGVETQYF TGTGCCAGCGATTGGACAGGGGGCGTAGAGACCCAGTACTTC
- TRBJ1-2 - TRBV6-6 CASSSDRLKAGYTF TGTGCCAGCAGCTCTGACAGGTTAAAGGCTGGCTACACCTTC
- TRBJ1-5 - TRBV5-4 CASSLGPGGSNQPQHF TGTGCCAGCAGCTTGGGTCCGGGTGGCAGCAATCAGCCCCAGCATTTT
- TRBJ1-2 - TRBV29-1 CSVDPSGTGTLLNYGYTF TGCAGCGTTGACCCCTCGGGAACAGGGACCCTTCTTAACTATGGCTACACCTTC
- TRBJ1-2 - TRBV7-9 CASSLDDRAGQNGYTF TGTGCCAGCAGCTTAGACGATAGGGCAGGGCAGAATGGCTACACCTTC
- TRBJ1-1 - TRBV13 CASSSRLGQGGTEAFF TGTGCCAGCAGCTCCCGACTCGGACAAGGGGGCACTGAAGCTTTCTTT
- TRBJ1-2 TRBD1 TRBV27 CASSRGQGLSYGYTF TGTGCCAGCAGCCGTGGACAGGGGTTGAGCTATGGCTACACCTTC
few TRBJ1-2 - TRBV7-2 CASSLEKSPRGGYTF TGTGCCAGCAGCTTAGAAAAGTCCCCGAGGGGGGGCTACACCTTC
- TRBJ2-7 TRBD1 TRBV6-1 CASSEGRDRVACF TGTGCCAGCAGTGAAGGAAGGGACAGGGTAGCTTGCTTC
- TRBJ1-6 TRBD1 TRBV27 CASSPGTAKGSSNSPLHF TGTGCCAGCAGTCCAGGGACAGCAAAGGGCTCGAGTAATTCACCCCTCCACTTT
few TRBJ2-3 - TRBV9 CASSVGAGGTDTQYF TGTGCCAGCAGCGTAGGTGCCGGGGGCACAGATACGCAGTATTTT
few TRBJ1-1 TRBD1 TRBV6-1 CASTVTGGVYEAFF TGTGCCAGCACCGTCACAGGGGGCGTTTATGAAGCTTTCTTT
- TRBJ1-5 - TRBV5-5 CASSLGIWAPNQPQHF TGTGCCAGCAGCTTGGGGATTTGGGCTCCCAATCAGCCCCAGCATTTT
- TRBJ1-1 - TRBV5-6 CASRHRATNTEAFF TGTGCCAGCAGACACAGGGCTACGAACACTGAAGCTTTCTTT
once TRBJ1-1 - TRBV2 CASSDTGHPNTEAFF TGTGCCAGCAGTGACACGGGACACCCGAACACTGAAGCTTTCTTT
- TRBJ1-1 - TRBV2 CASSTELNTEAFF TGTGCCAGCAGTACAGAGTTGAACACTGAAGCTTTCTTT
- TRBJ1-5 - TRBV6-1 CASSGELAAGGNQPQHF TGTGCCAGCAGTGGGGAATTAGCGGCAGGAGGCAATCAGCCCCAGCATTTT
- TRBJ1-6 - TRBV2 CASSDLGASNSPLHF TGTGCCAGCAGTGACCTGGGCGCAAGTAATTCACCCCTCCACTTT
- TRBJ2-3 TRBD2 TRBV5-1 CASSPRRGTSTDTQYF TGCGCCAGCAGCCCAAGGCGGGGGACTAGCACAGATACGCAGTATTTT
- TRBJ2-1 - TRBV9 CASSAPREFEQFF TGTGCCAGCAGCGCTCCCAGGGAATTTGAGCAGTTCTTC
- TRBJ1-2 - TRBV6-1 CASSEDPGGYGYTF TGTGCCAGCAGTGAAGATCCGGGTGGCTATGGCTACACCTTC